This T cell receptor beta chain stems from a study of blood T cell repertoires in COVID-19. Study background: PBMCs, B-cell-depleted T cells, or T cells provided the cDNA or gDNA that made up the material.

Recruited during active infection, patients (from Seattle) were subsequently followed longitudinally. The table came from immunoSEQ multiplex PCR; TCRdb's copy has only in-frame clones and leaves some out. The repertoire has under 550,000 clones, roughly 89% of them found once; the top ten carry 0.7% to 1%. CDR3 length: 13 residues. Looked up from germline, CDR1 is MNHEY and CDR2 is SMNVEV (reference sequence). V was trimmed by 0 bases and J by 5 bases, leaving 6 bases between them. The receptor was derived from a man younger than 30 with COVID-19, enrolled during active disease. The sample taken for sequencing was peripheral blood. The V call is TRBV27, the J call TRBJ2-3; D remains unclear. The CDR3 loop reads CASSLSERDTQYF. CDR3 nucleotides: TGTGCCAGCAGTTTATCGGAGAGAGATACGCAGTATTTT.